This T cell receptor (beta chain) was obtained from a study of post-analysis software for immune sequencing data. Unique molecular identifiers tagged the TCR beta cDNA libraries. TCRdb fed the PCR reads into MiXCR, producing one record per CDR3 protein. The data hold about 210,000 distinct CDR3 sequences, with over 25% observed a single time. The sample holds a few counts of this clonotype. No antigen is known for it. Notes on the study in general: Four or five TRBV segments were significantly more frequent in patients than in controls. TRBV5-6, TRBV5-1 and TRBV20-1 were among these segments.

This CDR3 spans 15 amino acids. With 2 bases removed from V and 3 bases from J, the gap between germline ends came to 14 bases. CDR1 is MGHDK, CDR2 SYGVNS, per germline. The sequencing sample was made of blood. The clonotype was recovered from a girl between 2 and 17 years old with multiple sclerosis. The chain carries TRBV25-1 and TRBJ2-7, with a tentative D call TRBD1 (6 bases). CDR3 loop: CASSERQDGNYEQYF. Here the CDR3 DNA reads TGTGCCAGCAGTGAAAGACAGGATGGGAACTACGAGCAGTACTTC.